Listed below are T cell receptor beta chains from one sample, sequenced in a study of preoperative IRX-2 immunotherapy in early breast cancer. This table comes from immunoSEQ multiplex PCR, and its TCRdb copy is limited to in-frame clones, with some not included. The repertoire holds 90,000 to 100,000 clones, with 86% as singletons. The sequenced sample was tumor tissue, obtained after IRX-2 immunotherapy. Receptor source: a human donor with breast cancer. Each CDR3 is given with its conserved first and last residue. A D gene is named only where the DNA matches it firmly. Clone size, where shown, is once, few, many, or a class for clones that have expanded.

TRBV6-8	-	TRBD2	TRBJ2-7	CASSYSTTASGAYEQYF	TGTGCCAGCAGTTACTCGACGACGGCTAGCGGGGCCTACGAGCAGTACTTC
TRBV6-7	-	TRBD1	TRBJ2-2	CASSYPGQGTTGELFF	TGTGCCAGCAGTTACCCGGGACAGGGGACCACCGGGGAGCTGTTTTTT
TRBV11-3	few	TRBD2	TRBJ2-7	CASSLVAGAPEQYF	TGTGCCAGCAGCTTAGTAGCGGGGGCTCCCGAGCAGTACTTC
TRBV16	-	-	TRBJ1-4	CASSQDSFNEKLFF	TGTGCCAGCAGCCAGGACAGCTTTAATGAAAAACTGTTTTTT
TRBV9	-	TRBD1	TRBJ2-1	CASRGQGHEQFF	TGTGCCAGCAGGGGACAGGGTCATGAGCAGTTCTTC
TRBV7-6	-	-	TRBJ2-7	CASSSRGGSIYEQYF	TGTGCCAGCAGCTCCCGTGGGGGGTCGATCTACGAGCAGTACTTC
TRBV5-1	-	TRBD2	TRBJ2-1	CASSPGLAVYNEQFF	TGCGCCAGCAGCCCGGGACTAGCGGTATACAATGAGCAGTTCTTC
TRBV18	-	-	TRBJ2-1	CASSPVVGEYNEQFF	TGTGCCAGCTCGCCTGTTGTGGGGGAATACAATGAGCAGTTCTTC
TRBV7-1	-	TRBD1	TRBJ1-2	CASSPGQDSSYTF	TGTGCCAGCAGCCCAGGACAGGATTCGAGCTACACCTTC
TRBV28	once	TRBD1	TRBJ2-3	CASSSLSGGDRESKGATDTQYF	TGTGCCAGCAGTTCTTTATCAGGGGGAGACAGGGAAAGTAAAGGAGCAACAGATACGCAGTATTTT
TRBV19	-	-	TRBJ2-3	CASRPGPDTDTQYF	TGTGCCAGTAGGCCCGGGCCGGACACAGATACGCAGTATTTT
TRBV11-3	-	-	TRBJ1-6	CASSLAQGNSPLHF	TGTGCCAGCAGCTTGGCTCAGGGTAATTCACCCCTCCACTTT
TRBV2	once	-	TRBJ2-1	CASSVLGRNEQFF	TGTGCCAGCAGTGTTCTGGGGAGAAATGAGCAGTTCTTC
TRBV5-1	-	-	TRBJ2-3	CASSLGSVAIGDTQYF	TGCGCCAGCAGCTTGGGCTCAGTAGCGATTGGAGATACGCAGTATTTT
TRBV23-1	-	TRBD1	TRBJ1-2	CASSIDRGYGYTF	TGCGCCAGCAGCATTGACAGGGGCTATGGCTACACCTTC
TRBV18	-	-	TRBJ1-2	CASSPEAGPSVYTF	TGTGCCAGCTCACCGGAGGCGGGTCCCTCGGTCTACACCTTC
TRBV30	-	TRBD2	TRBJ2-3	CARGEVDTQYF	TGTGCCCGGGGGGAGGTAGATACGCAGTATTTT
TRBV18	-	-	TRBJ1-4	CASSPDRGVYEKLFF	TGTGCCAGCTCACCAGACCGGGGGGTGTATGAAAAACTGTTTTTT
TRBV19	-	-	TRBJ1-4	CASRGGNEKLFF	TGTGCCAGTAGGGGGGGGAATGAAAAACTGTTTTTT
TRBV19	-	-	TRBJ1-4	CASSSRPLVGKLFF	TGTGCCAGTAGTTCTCGGCCGCTCGTGGGAAAACTGTTTTTT
TRBV5-1	-	TRBD1	TRBJ1-1	CASSHGTVKKNTEAFF	TGCGCCAGCAGCCACGGGACAGTAAAAAAGAACACTGAAGCTTTCTTT
TRBV5-1	-	TRBD1	TRBJ1-3	CASSSTGDGNTIYF	TGCGCCAGCAGCTCCACAGGGGACGGAAACACCATATATTTT
TRBV6-8	-	TRBD1	TRBJ1-1	CASSRGQGNTEAFF	TGTGCCAGCAGCAGGGGACAGGGGAACACTGAAGCTTTCTTT
TRBV19	-	TRBD2	TRBJ2-5	CASSISPPGGQETQYF	TGTGCCAGTAGTATATCCCCCCCGGGAGGGCAAGAGACCCAGTACTTC
TRBV2	-	-	TRBJ1-4	CASRQGWANEKLFF	TGTGCCAGCCGTCAGGGATGGGCTAATGAAAAACTGTTTTTT
TRBV30	-	TRBD1	TRBJ1-1	CAYDRGTEAFF	TGTGCCTACGACAGGGGCACTGAAGCTTTCTTT
TRBV7-8	-	-	TRBJ1-5	CASSLGGGQPQHF	TGTGCCAGCAGCTTAGGAGGCGGACAGCCCCAGCATTTT
TRBV18	once	-	TRBJ1-5	CASSPSSGVQPQHF	TGTGCCAGCTCACCCAGCTCAGGGGTCCAGCCCCAGCATTTT
TRBV6-8	-	-	TRBJ2-5	CASSYRQYQETQYF	TGTGCCAGCAGTTATCGACAGTACCAAGAGACCCAGTACTTC